This T cell receptor (beta chain) was obtained from a study of shared clonotypes between healthy human individuals. Some clones are missing from TCRdb's copy, which holds only in-frame ones; the method was immunoSEQ multiplex PCR. Of about 1.5 million clones in the sample, approximately 98% were seen once. Donors were healthy HIV-negative adults without recently reported acute infections or vaccinations. The CDR3 totals 15 residues. Germline assignment: CDR1 SNHLY and CDR2 FYNNEI. The ends lost 4 bases at V and 4 bases at J; junction bases unmatched: 9. The chain is built from TRBV2 and TRBJ1-2; 7 positions match TRBD1. Sequenced material: naive CD4+ T cells sorted from blood. This sample's subset: CD45RA+ positively selected. The source is a man under 40 in good health. This CDR3 reads CASSGRGGAVYGYTF. The CDR3 region has the DNA TGTGCCAGCAGTGGAAGAGGGGGCGCCGTCTATGGCTACACCTTC. Complete variable domain (other parts from reference TRBV2 and TRBJ1-2): EPEVTQTPSHQVTQMGQEVILRCVPISNHLYFYWYRQILGQKVEFLVSFYNNEISEKSEIFDDQFSVERPDGSNFTLKIRSTKLEDSAMYFCASSGRGGAVYGYTFGSGTRLTVV.